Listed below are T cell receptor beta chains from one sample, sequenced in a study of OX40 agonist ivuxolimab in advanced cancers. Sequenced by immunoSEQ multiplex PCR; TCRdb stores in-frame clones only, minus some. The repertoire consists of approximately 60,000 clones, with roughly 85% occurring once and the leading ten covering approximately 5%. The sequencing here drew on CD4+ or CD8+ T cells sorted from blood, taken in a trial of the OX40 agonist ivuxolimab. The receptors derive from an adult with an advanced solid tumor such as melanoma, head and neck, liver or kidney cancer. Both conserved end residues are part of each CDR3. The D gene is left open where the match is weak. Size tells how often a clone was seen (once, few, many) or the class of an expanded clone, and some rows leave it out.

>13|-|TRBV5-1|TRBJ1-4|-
TGCGCCAGCAGCTTCGGGCCTGGCGAAAAACTGTTTTTT
CASSFGPGEKLFF
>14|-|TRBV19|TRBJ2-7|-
TGTGCCAGTAGTATAGAGGGGAGACCGGACGAGCAGTACTTC
CASSIEGRPDEQYF
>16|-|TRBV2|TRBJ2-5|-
TGTGCCAGCAGTGAAGCGGGGAGGACAGGCCAAGAGACCCAGTACTTC
CASSEAGRTGQETQYF
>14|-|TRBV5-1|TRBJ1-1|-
TGCGCCAGCAGCTTGGTCGGGGGGCTGGGTGAAGCTTTCTTT
CASSLVGGLGEAFF
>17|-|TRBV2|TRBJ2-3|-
TGTGCCAGCAGCCGGGACCGGTCATTCCCGATTACAGATACGCAGTATTTT
CASSRDRSFPITDTQYF
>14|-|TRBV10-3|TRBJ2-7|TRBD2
TGTGCCATCAGTAGAACTAGCGACTCCTACGAGCAGTACTTC
CAISRTSDSYEQYF
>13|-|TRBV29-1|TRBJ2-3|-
TGCAGCGTTGGGGTCACAGGCACAGATACGCAGTATTTT
CSVGVTGTDTQYF
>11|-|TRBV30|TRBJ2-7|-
TGTGCCTGGAGCCTACTATACGAGCAGTACTTC
CAWSLLYEQYF
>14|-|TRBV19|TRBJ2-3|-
TGTGCCAGTAGTATTCCCTGGAGGGCAGATACGCAGTATTTT
CASSIPWRADTQYF
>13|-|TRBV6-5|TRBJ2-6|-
TGTGCCAGCAGTGGCTCTGGGGCCAACGTCCTGACTTTC
CASSGSGANVLTF
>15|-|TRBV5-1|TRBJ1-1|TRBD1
TGCGCCAGCAGCCCAGGCAGGGGGGGAGAGGCTGAAGCTTTCTTT
CASSPGRGGEAEAFF
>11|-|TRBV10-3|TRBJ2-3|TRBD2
TGTGCCACGGGGGGGGCGGATACGCAGTATTTT
CATGGADTQYF
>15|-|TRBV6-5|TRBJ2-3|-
TGTGCCAGCAGTCCCCAAATAACACACACAGATACGCAGTATTTT
CASSPQITHTDTQYF
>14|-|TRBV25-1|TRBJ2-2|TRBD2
TGTGCCAGCAGTGACAGCGGGGGCACCGGGGAGCTGTTTTTT
CASSDSGGTGELFF
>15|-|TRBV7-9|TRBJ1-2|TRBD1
TGTGCCAGCCGAGGGGGCGGCCTGACTAACTATGGCTACACCTTC
CASRGGGLTNYGYTF
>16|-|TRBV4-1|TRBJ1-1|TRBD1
TGCGCCAGCAGCCAAGGGCTACAGGGGCGCGGAGTTGAAGCTTTCTTT
CASSQGLQGRGVEAFF
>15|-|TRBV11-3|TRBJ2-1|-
TGTGCCAGCAGCGACATGGGACATCAATACAATGAGCAGTTCTTC
CASSDMGHQYNEQFF
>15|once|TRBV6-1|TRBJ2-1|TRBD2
TGTGCCAGCAGTGCCGGGACTAGCGGGGGAAATGAGCAGTTCTTC
CASSAGTSGGNEQFF
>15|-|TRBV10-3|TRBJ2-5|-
TGTGCCATCAGTGAGTCGAGAGGTGCTAAAGAGACCCAGTACTTC
CAISESRGAKETQYF
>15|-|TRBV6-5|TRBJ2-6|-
TGTGCCAGCAGCCCAGGGTACTCTGGGGCCAACGTCCTGACTTTC
CASSPGYSGANVLTF
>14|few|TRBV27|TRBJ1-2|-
TGTGCCAGCAGTTTAGGATCTCACGGCTATGGCTACACCTTC
CASSLGSHGYGYTF
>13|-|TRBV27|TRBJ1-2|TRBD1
TGTGCCAGCAGTTCGACAGGGATCTATGGCTACACCTTC
CASSSTGIYGYTF
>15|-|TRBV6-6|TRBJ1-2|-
TGTGCCAGCAGTCCGTATGGGGGCATTACGGATGGCTACACCTTC
CASSPYGGITDGYTF
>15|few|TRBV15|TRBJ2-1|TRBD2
TGTGCCACCAGCCCCGGGACTAGCGTGTTGAATGAGCAGTTCTTC
CATSPGTSVLNEQFF
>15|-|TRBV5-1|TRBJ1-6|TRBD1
TGCGCCAGCAGATTCGGGACAGGAGATAATTCACCCCTCCACTTT
CASRFGTGDNSPLHF
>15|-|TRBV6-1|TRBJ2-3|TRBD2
TGTGCCAGCAGTGAAGCGGGACTAGCTGGAGATACGCAGTATTTT
CASSEAGLAGDTQYF
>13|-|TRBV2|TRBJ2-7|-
TGTGCCAGCAAAATTAGAGGGGGGGACGAGCAGTACTTC
CASKIRGGDEQYF
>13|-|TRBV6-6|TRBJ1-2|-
TGTGCCAGCAGTTACTCCCCAGGGGATGGCTACACCTTC
CASSYSPGDGYTF
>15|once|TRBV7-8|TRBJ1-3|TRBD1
TGTGCCAGCAGCTCCCAGACAGGGACGGGAAACACCATATATTTT
CASSSQTGTGNTIYF
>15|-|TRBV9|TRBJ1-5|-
TGTGCCAGCAGCGTAGCGGGGATCAGCAATCAGCCCCAGCATTTT
CASSVAGISNQPQHF
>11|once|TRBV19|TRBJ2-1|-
TGTGCCAGTAGTAGCTTCGCCGAGCAGTTCTTC
CASSSFAEQFF
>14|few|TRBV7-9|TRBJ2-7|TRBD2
TGTGCCAGCAGCAAACTAGCGGGGGAATACGAGCAGTACTTC
CASSKLAGEYEQYF
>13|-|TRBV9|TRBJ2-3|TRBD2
TGTGCCAGCAGCGTGCAAAGCGGGGGAACGCAGTATTTT
CASSVQSGGTQYF
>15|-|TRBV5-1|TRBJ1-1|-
TGCGCCAGCAAGTGGGAGACCCGGAGGAACACTGAAGCTTTCTTT
CASKWETRRNTEAFF
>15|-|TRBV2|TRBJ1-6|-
TGTGCCGTACTTCCTATGACCCCCCATAATTCACCCCTCCACTTT
CAVLPMTPHNSPLHF
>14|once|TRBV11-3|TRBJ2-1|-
TGTGCCAGCAGCTTAGATGGCCGCAACAATGAGCAGTTCTTC
CASSLDGRNNEQFF
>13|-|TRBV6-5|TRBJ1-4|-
TGTGCCAGCAGCACCGACAGGCTCGGGAAACTGTTTTTT
CASSTDRLGKLFF
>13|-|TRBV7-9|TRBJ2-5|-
TGTGCCAGCACAGGGCCCCCAGAAGAGACCCAGTACTTC
CASTGPPEETQYF
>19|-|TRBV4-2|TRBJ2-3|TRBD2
TGTGCCAGCAGCCAAGAAGCGGGGGGACTAGCGGCTAGCACAGATACGCAGTATTTT
CASSQEAGGLAASTDTQYF
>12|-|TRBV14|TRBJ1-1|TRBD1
TGTGCCAGCAGCCAAGTGTCAGGGGGAGCTTTCTTT
CASSQVSGGAFF
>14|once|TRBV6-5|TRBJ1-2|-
TGTGCCAGCAGCCCGACAGGCTCTAACTATGGCTACACCTTC
CASSPTGSNYGYTF
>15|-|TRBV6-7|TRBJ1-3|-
TGTGCCAGCAGTTACTGCTCAAACTCTGGAAACACCATATATTTT
CASSYCSNSGNTIYF
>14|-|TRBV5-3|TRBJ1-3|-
TGTGCCAGAAGCTTGGGACACTCTGGAAACACCATATATTTT
CARSLGHSGNTIYF
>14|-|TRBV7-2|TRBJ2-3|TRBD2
TGTGCCAGCAGCTTAGGCGGGAGTTCAGATACGCAGTATTTT
CASSLGGSSDTQYF
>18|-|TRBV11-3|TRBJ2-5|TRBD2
TGTGCCAGCAGCCTGGGTCTAGCGGGGGCGCCAGGGAGGGAGACCCAGTACTTC
CASSLGLAGAPGRETQYF
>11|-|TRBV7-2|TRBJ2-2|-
TGTGCCAGGGAGGCGGCCGGGGAGCTGTTTTTT
CAREAAGELFF
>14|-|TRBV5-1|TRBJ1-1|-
TGCGCCAGCAGCTTGCTCAGGGGCGGCAATGAAGCTTTCTTT
CASSLLRGGNEAFF
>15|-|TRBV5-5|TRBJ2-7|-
TGTGCCAGCAGCCCAAGTTGGTCAGGGATGTACGAGCAGTACTTC
CASSPSWSGMYEQYF
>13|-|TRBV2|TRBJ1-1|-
TGTGCCAGCAGTAATACCGACAGCACTGAAGCTTTCTTT
CASSNTDSTEAFF
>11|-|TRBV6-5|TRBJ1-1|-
TGTGCCAGCAGACGGGTCACTGAAGCTTTCTTT
CASRRVTEAFF
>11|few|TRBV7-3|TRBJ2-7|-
TGTGCCAGCAGCTTATGCAACGAGCAGTACTTC
CASSLCNEQYF
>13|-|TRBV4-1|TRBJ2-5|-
TGCGCCAGCAGCCAAGCCTGGGGAGAGACCCAGTACTTC
CASSQAWGETQYF
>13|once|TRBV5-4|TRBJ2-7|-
TGTGCCAGCAGCGCCAGGCCTCACTACGAGCAGTACTTC
CASSARPHYEQYF